Each of the 24 T cell receptor beta chains below was sequenced from the same sample in a study of T cell responses to AZD1222 COVID-19 vaccine. The repertoire was sequenced with immunoSEQ multiplex PCR; TCRdb's copy has only in-frame clones and lacks some. The data hold 85,000 to 130,000 clones, with 88% observed a single time. This material consisted of peripheral blood, taken on day 0 of AZD1222 vaccination. The receptors here all came from an adult in good health.

The chain carries TRBV29-1 and TRBJ1-2; a weak D match, TRBD1 (5 bases). The V gene lost 4 bases and the J gene lost 8 bases, with 17 bases spanning the gap. CDR3 size: 13 residues. From germline, CDR1 is SQVTM and CDR2 ANQGSEA. The CDR3 DNA sequence: TGCAGCGTTGCTACATCCGGGGCTCTCGGCTACACCTTC. It is translated as CSVATSGALGYTF.

The rearrangement joins TRBV19 to TRBJ1-1; unclear D gene. V lost 2 bases, J lost 0 bases, and 7 bases lay in between. Looked up from germline, CDR1 is LNHDA and CDR2 is SQIVND (reference sequence). The CDR3 runs 14 residues. CDR3 protein: CASSIRRLNTEAFF. In DNA, the CDR3 is TGTGCCAGTAGTATAAGGAGACTGAACACTGAAGCTTTCTTT.

This chain links TRBV28 with TRBJ2-5; 9 nucleotides agree with TRBD1. Looked up from germline, CDR1 is MDHEN and CDR2 is SYDVKM. This CDR3 contains 15 residues. V gave up 5 bases and J gave up 4 bases; unmatched junction bases: 8. The CDR3 loop reads CASSLHRGQLETQYF. The CDR3 region has the DNA TGTGCCAGCAGTCTCCACAGGGGGCAGCTAGAGACCCAGTACTTC.

The gene calls are TRBV7-9 and TRBJ1-5, with D possibly matching TRBD1 (5 bases). The CDR3 sequence is 14 residues long. Germline V gene sequence: CDR1 SEHNR, CDR2 FQNEAQ (reference sequence). V lost 6 bases to trimming and J lost 7 bases, with 16 bases between them. The CDR3 sequence: CASSPLGEWQPQHF. The CDR3 nucleotides are TGTGCCAGCAGTCCCCTGGGGGAATGGCAGCCCCAGCATTTT.

Only one count was recorded for this clone. The chain uses TRBV7-2 and TRBJ1-2, with TRBD1 matching over 10 bases. The CDR3 is 14 residues long. After removal of 1 base from V and 5 bases from J, the junction contained 1 base not matched to a gene. Germline V gene data show CDR1 as SGHTA and CDR2 as FQGNSA. CDR3 loop: CASSLGQGAYGYTF. The CDR3 DNA reads TGTGCCAGCAGCTTAGGACAGGGGGCTTATGGCTACACCTTC.

The chain employs TRBV19 and TRBJ1-6; the match to TRBD1 covers 10 bases. The germline gives CDR1 LNHDA, CDR2 SQIVND (reference sequence). The CDR3 consists of 13 residues. V lost 7 bases, J lost 8 bases, and 2 bases stayed unmatched. The CDR3 here is CASTDRGHSPLHF. The CDR3 DNA is TGTGCCAGTACCGACAGGGGGCATTCACCCCTCCACTTT.

V usage is TRBV19 and J usage is TRBJ2-7; possibly TRBD2 for D (5 bases). The germline V gene has CDR1 LNHDA and CDR2 SQIVND (reference sequence). Trimming removed 3 bases at V and 2 bases at J, with 11 bases between. The CDR3 runs to 14 residues. For the CDR3, the DNA is TGTGCCAGTAGTATGGGCAGCGGTCCCTACGAGCAGTACTTC. This sequence encodes CASSMGSGPYEQYF. Full variable domain (missing parts from reference TRBV19 and TRBJ2-7): DGGITQSPKYLFRKEGQNVTLSCEQNLNHDAMYWYRQDPGQGLRLIYYSQIVNDFQKGDIAEGYSVSREKKESFPLTVTSAQKNPTAFYLCASSMGSGPYEQYFGPGTRLTVT.

The chain carries TRBV28 and TRBJ2-3, with D perhaps TRBD1 (5 bases). Looked up from germline, CDR1 is MDHEN and CDR2 is SYDVKM. The ends were cut back, 4 bases at V and 3 bases at J, with 14 bases in the middle. This CDR3 is built from 15 residues. CDR3 nucleotide sequence: TGTGCCAGCAGTTCCCCCCGCCAGGGTACAGATACGCAGTATTTT. Protein product: CASSSPRQGTDTQYF.

This clone was observed a handful of times. This chain joins TRBV4-2 and TRBJ2-7; 11 positions match TRBD2. V was pared by 0 bases and J by 0 bases, with 1 base of the junction left unmatched. This CDR3 spans 16 amino acids. The germline V gene encodes CDR1 LGHNA and CDR2 YNFKEQ. The CDR3, as DNA: TGTGCCAGCAGCCAAGATGGGACTAGCGGCTCCTACGAGCAGTACTTC. It is translated as CASSQDGTSGSYEQYF.

The chain employs TRBV27 and TRBJ1-1, with D uncertain. From germline, CDR1 is MNHEY and CDR2 SMNVEV (reference sequence). V was trimmed by 9 bases and J by 1 base, leaving 9 bases between them. The CDR3 runs to 12 residues. The CDR3 loop is CASHTKNTEAFF. DNA of the CDR3: TGTGCCAGTCACACTAAGAACACTGAAGCTTTCTTT.

The CDR3 sequence is CASSYFRGGRNTEAFF. The DNA of the CDR3 is TGTGCCAGCAGTTACTTTAGAGGGGGCAGGAACACTGAAGCTTTCTTT. V is TRBV6-2 or TRBV6-3 and J is TRBJ1-1, with 7 bases lining up with TRBD1. Germline CDR1 MNHEY, CDR2 SVGEGT. V was pared by 1 base and J by 1 base, with 6 bases of the junction left unmatched. CDR3 length: 16 residues.

This clone appeared a single time. V gene TRBV6-5 combines with J gene TRBJ2-2; 7 bases are shared with TRBD2. V shed 5 bases and J 8 bases; nucleotides not matched to a gene: 11. The CDR3 runs to 15 residues. Per the germline V gene, CDR1 is MNHEY and CDR2 is SVGAGI. The CDR3 DNA reads as TGTGCCAGCAGTCCCCTGGGGAGGGGCGGTGGGGAGCTGTTTTTT. Translated: CASSPLGRGGGELFF.

The V gene is TRBV29-1, the J gene TRBJ1-2; 9 bases agree with TRBD1. The trim removed 3 bases at V and 4 bases at J, leaving 9 bases unmatched. CDR3 length: 15 residues. Germline CDR1 is SQVTM and CDR2 is ANQGSEA. In nucleotides, the CDR3 is TGCAGCGTTGAGTGGGACAGGGATAAGTCCTATGGCTACACCTTC. Amino acid sequence: CSVEWDRDKSYGYTF.

The rearrangement uses TRBV6-2 or TRBV6-3 and TRBJ1-4, with D hard to call. Trimming left V 4 bases short and J 3 bases short, with 12 bases between. Germline CDR1 is MNHEY and CDR2 is SVGEGT. The length of the CDR3 is 15 residues. CDR3 DNA: TGTGCCAGCAGTTCCGGCGGGTACGCTAATGAAAAACTGTTTTTT. Translated: CASSSGGYANEKLFF.

The chain recombines TRBV7-9 with TRBJ1-4; TRBD1 is a possible D gene (6 bases). Germline-derived CDR1 and CDR2 are SEHNR and FQNEAQ (reference sequence). The ends were cut back, 1 base at V and 4 bases at J, with 16 bases in the middle. CDR3 length: 17 amino acids. CDR3 amino acids: CASSLGIQGSYNEKLFF. DNA for the CDR3: TGTGCCAGCAGCTTAGGAATCCAGGGGAGCTATAATGAAAAACTGTTTTTT.

This chain joins TRBV30 and TRBJ2-1; 7 nucleotides align to TRBD2. The CDR3 is 12 amino acids. Germline V CDR1 and CDR2: GTSNPN, SVGIG (reference sequence). V lost 5 bases and J lost 5; bases outside the gene matches: 3. CDR3 sequence reads: CAWGLVDNEQFF. As DNA, the CDR3 is TGTGCCTGGGGACTAGTGGACAATGAGCAGTTCTTC.

CDR3 nucleotides: TGTGCCAGCAGCCAAGTTGGGACTAGCGGGAGTCTTGGGGCCTACGAGCAGTACTTC. The encoded protein is CASSQVGTSGSLGAYEQYF. This chain joins TRBV4-2 and TRBJ2-7; the match to TRBD2 covers 14 bases. Germline V lookup: CDR1 LGHNA, CDR2 YNFKEQ. The CDR3 consists of 19 residues. With 1 base clipped from V and 2 bases from J, the junction kept 10 bases outside the gene matches.

The rearrangement joins TRBV25-1 to TRBJ1-1; D may be TRBD1 (5 bases). The V gene's germline CDR1 is MGHDK and CDR2 SYGVNS. Trimming pared 2 bases from V and 4 bases from J, leaving 11 bases between. The CDR3 is 14 residues long. CDR3 amino acids: CASSEGGRGTEAFF. The CDR3 nucleotides read TGTGCCAGCAGTGAAGGGGGAAGGGGCACTGAAGCTTTCTTT.

The CDR3 here is CASSLGARDRGYGYTF. CDR3 sequence (DNA): TGTGCCAGCAGTTTAGGGGCCCGGGACAGGGGCTATGGCTACACCTTC. This chain connects TRBV28 to TRBJ1-2; 10 bases are a match to TRBD1. This CDR3 spans 16 amino acids. The ends lost 2 bases at V and 4 bases at J; junction bases unmatched: 7. Germline V gene sequence: CDR1 MDHEN, CDR2 SYDVKM.

This chain links TRBV5-8 with TRBJ1-6, with D unresolved. The germline V and J ends were trimmed by 6 bases and 6 bases, with 7 bases remaining between them. Germline values: CDR1 SGHTS, CDR2 YDEGEE. The CDR3 has 12 amino acids. Here the CDR3 reads CASTLLNSPLHF. CDR3 nucleotides: TGTGCCAGCACCCTACTTAATTCACCCCTCCACTTT.

This clone was picked up a small number of times. This CDR3 reads CASSPGRSRRYNEQFF. CDR3 nucleotide sequence: TGTGCCAGCAGCCCCGGTAGGTCCAGGAGGTACAATGAGCAGTTCTTC. The chain carries TRBV27 and TRBJ2-1; tentatively, D is TRBD2 (5 bases). CDR3 length: 16 amino acids. Germline CDR1 MNHEY, CDR2 SMNVEV (reference sequence). V lost 6 bases to trimming and J lost 4 bases, with 19 bases between them.

The J gene is TRBJ1-2, the V gene TRBV6-5; possible D gene TRBD1, 6 bases. In germline, CDR1 is MNHEY, CDR2 SVGAGI. Trimming pared 6 bases from V and 6 bases from J, leaving 14 bases between. The CDR3 runs 13 residues. This chain's CDR3 is CASRSQGDHGYTF. CDR3 in DNA: TGTGCCAGCAGGTCACAGGGTGACCATGGCTACACCTTC.

The chain uses TRBV6-5 and TRBJ2-1, with 10 positions matching TRBD2. V lost 5 bases to trimming and J lost 6 bases; unmatched junction nucleotides: 7. Germline V gives CDR1 MNHEY, CDR2 SVGAGI. CDR3 size: 15 residues. As DNA, the CDR3 is TGTGCCAGCAGTCAGCGGGGGGGCCTTGGCAATGAGCAGTTCTTC. Protein product: CASSQRGGLGNEQFF.

This clone showed up just once. The chain employs TRBV4-2 and TRBJ2-1; TRBD1 matches at 12 bases. The length of the CDR3 is 15 residues. V lost 4 bases to trimming and J lost 10 bases; unmatched junction nucleotides: 8. The germline V gene has CDR1 LGHNA and CDR2 YNFKEQ. The CDR3 nucleotides are TGTGCCAGCAGCCGAGAGGGACAGGGGGCGAGAGAGCAGTTCTTC. Residues: CASSREGQGAREQFF.